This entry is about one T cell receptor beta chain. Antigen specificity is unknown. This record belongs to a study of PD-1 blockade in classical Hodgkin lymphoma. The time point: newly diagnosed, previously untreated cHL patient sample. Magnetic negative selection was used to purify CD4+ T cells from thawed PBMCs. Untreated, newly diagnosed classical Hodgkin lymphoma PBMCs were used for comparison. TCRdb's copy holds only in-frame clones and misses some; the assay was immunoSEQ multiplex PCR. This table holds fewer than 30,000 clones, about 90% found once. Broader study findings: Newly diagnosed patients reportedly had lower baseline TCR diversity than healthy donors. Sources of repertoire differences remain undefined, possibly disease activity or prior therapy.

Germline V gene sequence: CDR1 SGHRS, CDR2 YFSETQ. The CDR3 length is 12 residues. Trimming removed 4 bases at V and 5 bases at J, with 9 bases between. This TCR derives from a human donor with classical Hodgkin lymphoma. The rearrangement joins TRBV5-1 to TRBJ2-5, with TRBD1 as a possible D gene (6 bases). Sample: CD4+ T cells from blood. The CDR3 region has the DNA TGCGCCAGCAGCGACACAGGGGAGACCCAGTACTTC. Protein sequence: CASSDTGETQYF.